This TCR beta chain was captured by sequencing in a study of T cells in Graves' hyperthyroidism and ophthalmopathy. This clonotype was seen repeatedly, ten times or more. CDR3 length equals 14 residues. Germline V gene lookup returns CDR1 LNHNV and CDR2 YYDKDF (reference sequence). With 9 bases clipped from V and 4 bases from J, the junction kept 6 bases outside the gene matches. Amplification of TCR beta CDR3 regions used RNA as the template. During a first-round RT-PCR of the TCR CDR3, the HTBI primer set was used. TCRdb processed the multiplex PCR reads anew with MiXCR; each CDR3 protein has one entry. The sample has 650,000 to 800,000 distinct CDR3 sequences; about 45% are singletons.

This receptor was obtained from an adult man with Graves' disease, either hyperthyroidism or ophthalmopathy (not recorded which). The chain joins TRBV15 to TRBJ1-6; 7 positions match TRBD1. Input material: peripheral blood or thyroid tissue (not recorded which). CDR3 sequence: CATNQGGYNSPLHF. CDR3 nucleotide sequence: TGTGCCACAAATCAGGGGGGATATAATTCACCCCTCCACTTT.